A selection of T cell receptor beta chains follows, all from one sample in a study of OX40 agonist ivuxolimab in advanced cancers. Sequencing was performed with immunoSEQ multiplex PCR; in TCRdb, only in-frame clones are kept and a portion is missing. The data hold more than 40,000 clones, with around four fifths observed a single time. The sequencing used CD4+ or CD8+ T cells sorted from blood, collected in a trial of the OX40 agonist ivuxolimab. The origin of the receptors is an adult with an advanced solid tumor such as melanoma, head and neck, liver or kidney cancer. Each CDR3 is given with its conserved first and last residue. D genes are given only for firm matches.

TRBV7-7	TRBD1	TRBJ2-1	TGTGCTAGCAGCCCGGACAGGATCTCCTACAATGAGCAGTTCTTC	CASSPDRISYNEQFF
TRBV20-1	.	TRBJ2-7	TGCAGTGCCCCGATCGGGTACGAGCAGTACTTC	CSAPIGYEQYF
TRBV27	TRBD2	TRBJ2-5	TGTGCCAGCAGTCCCTGGACTAGCGTAAAAGAGACCCAGTACTTC	CASSPWTSVKETQYF
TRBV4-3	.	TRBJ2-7	TGCGCCAGCAGCGCGCTCTTGGGGGGGGGCACCTACGAGCAGTACTTC	CASSALLGGGTYEQYF
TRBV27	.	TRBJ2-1	TGTGCCAGCAGTGCGGACCTTTGGCGGCCCTACAATGAGCAGTTCTTC	CASSADLWRPYNEQFF
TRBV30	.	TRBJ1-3	TGTGCCTGGAGCGCCATGGAGTCGGGATCTGGAAACACCATATATTTT	CAWSAMESGSGNTIYF
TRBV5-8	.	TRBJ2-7	TGTGCCAGCAGCCAGGGACAATTCTACGAGCAGTACTTC	CASSQGQFYEQYF
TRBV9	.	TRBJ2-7	TGTGCCAGCAGCGTAGGGGACTTAACATCCTACGAGCAGTACTTC	CASSVGDLTSYEQYF
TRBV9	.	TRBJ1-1	TGTGCCAGCAGCGTAGGGAGGACGGTGGTGATGGGAACTGAAGCTTTCTTT	CASSVGRTVVMGTEAFF
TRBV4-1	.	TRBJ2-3	TGCGCCAGCAGCCAAGAAGGCAGCCTCACAGATACGCAGTATTTT	CASSQEGSLTDTQYF
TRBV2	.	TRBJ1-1	TGTGCCAGCAGTGAAGCGCTCCAAACGAACACTGAAGCTTTCTTT	CASSEALQTNTEAFF